This note documents a single T cell receptor (beta chain) sequence. Its target is unknown. This sample is drawn from a study of T cells expressing NK-cell markers. General observations from the study: Expanded NKG2C+ T cell clones were not confirmed as HCMV-specific.

TCRdb re-called the 5' RACE reads and gives one entry per CDR3 protein, without DNA. This sample lists a few hundred thousand distinct CDR3 sequences; its ten largest clones have around 5.2%. Germline CDR1 SGDLS, CDR2 YYNGEE. The CDR3 is 14 residues long. This clonotype was obtained from a man aged 18-75 years in good health. The J gene is TRBJ1-1, the V gene TRBV9; TCRdb calls TRBD1, which cannot be checked without DNA. Input material: blood T cells: a sorted CD56 or NKG2C T cell subset, CD4+ or CD8+ T cells, or bulk PBMC T cells (not recorded which). CDR3 in amino acids: CASTPSGVNTEAFF.